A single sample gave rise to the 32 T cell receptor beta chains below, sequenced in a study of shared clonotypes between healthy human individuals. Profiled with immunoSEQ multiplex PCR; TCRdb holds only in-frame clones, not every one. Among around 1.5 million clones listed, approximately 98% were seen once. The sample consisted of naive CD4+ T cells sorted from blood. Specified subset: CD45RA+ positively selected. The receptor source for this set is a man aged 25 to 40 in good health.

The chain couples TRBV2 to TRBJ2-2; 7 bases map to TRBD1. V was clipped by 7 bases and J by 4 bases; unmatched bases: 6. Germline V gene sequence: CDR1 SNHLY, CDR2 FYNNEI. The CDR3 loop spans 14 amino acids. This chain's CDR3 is CASTRQGTTGELFF. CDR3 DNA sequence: TGTGCCAGCACCCGACAGGGTACCACCGGGGAGCTGTTTTTT.

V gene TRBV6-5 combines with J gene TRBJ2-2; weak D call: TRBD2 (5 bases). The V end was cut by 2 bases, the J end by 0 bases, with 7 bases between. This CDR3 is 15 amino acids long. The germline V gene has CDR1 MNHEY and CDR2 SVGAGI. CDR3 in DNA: TGTGCCAGCAGTTACGGTAGCGCGAACACCGGGGAGCTGTTTTTT. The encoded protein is CASSYGSANTGELFF.

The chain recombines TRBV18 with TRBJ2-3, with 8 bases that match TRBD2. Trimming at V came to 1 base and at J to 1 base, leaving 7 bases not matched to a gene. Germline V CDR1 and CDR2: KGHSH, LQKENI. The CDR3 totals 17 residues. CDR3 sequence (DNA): TGTGCCAGCTCACCACTAGCGGGATCTATGGGCACAGATACGCAGTATTTT. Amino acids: CASSPLAGSMGTDTQYF. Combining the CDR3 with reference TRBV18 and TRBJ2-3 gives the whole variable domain NAGVMQNPRHLVRRRGQEARLRCSPMKGHSHVYWYRQLPEEGLKFMVYLQKENIIDESGMPKERFSAEFPKEGPSILRIQQVVRGDSAAYFCASSPLAGSMGTDTQYFGPGTRLTVL.

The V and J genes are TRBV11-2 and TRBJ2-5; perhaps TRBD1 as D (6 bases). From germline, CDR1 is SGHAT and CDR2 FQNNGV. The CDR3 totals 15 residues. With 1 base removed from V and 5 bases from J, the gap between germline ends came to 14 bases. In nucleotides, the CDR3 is TGTGCCAGCAGCTTAGTTATTGCTAGGGGGGAGACCCAGTACTTC. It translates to CASSLVIARGETQYF. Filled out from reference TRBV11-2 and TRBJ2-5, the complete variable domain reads EAGVAQSPRYKIIEKRQSVAFWCNPISGHATLYWYQQILGQGPKLLIQFQNNGVVDDSQLPKDRFSAERLKGVDSTLKIQPAKLEDSAVYLCASSLVIARGETQYFGPGTRLLVL.

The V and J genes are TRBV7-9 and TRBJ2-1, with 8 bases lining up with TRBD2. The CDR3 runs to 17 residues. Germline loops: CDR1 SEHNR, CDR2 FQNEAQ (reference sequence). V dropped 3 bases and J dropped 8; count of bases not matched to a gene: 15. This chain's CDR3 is CASSFWRAGGSFDEQFF. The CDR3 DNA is TGTGCCAGCAGCTTTTGGCGGGCGGGAGGCAGTTTCGATGAGCAGTTCTTC.

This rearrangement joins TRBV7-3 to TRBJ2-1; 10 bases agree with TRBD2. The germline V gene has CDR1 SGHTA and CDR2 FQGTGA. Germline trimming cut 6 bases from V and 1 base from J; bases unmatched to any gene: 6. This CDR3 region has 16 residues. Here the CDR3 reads CASRVASGRSYNEQFF. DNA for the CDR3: TGTGCCAGCAGGGTTGCTAGCGGGAGATCCTACAATGAGCAGTTCTTC.

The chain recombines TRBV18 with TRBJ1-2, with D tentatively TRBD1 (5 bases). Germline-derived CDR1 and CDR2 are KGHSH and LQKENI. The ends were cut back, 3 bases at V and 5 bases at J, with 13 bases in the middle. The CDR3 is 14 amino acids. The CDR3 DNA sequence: TGTGCCAGCTCACCCGGGGGAGGAGCGTATGGCTACACCTTC. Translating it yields CASSPGGGAYGYTF. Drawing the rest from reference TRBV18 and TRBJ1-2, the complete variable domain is NAGVMQNPRHLVRRRGQEARLRCSPMKGHSHVYWYRQLPEEGLKFMVYLQKENIIDESGMPKERFSAEFPKEGPSILRIQQVVRGDSAAYFCASSPGGGAYGYTFGSGTRLTVV.

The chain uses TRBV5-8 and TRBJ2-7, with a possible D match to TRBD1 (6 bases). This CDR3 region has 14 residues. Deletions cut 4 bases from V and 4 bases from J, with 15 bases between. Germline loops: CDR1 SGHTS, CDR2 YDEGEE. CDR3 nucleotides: TGTGCCAGCAGCCACCAGGGGTCCAAGTACGAGCAGTACTTC. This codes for CASSHQGSKYEQYF. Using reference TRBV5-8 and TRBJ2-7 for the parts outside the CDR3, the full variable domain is EAGVTQSPTHLIKTRGQQATLRCSPISGHTSVYWYQQALGLGLQFLLWYDEGEERNRGNFPPRFSGRQFPNYSSELNVNALELEDSALYLCASSHQGSKYEQYFGPGTRLTVT.

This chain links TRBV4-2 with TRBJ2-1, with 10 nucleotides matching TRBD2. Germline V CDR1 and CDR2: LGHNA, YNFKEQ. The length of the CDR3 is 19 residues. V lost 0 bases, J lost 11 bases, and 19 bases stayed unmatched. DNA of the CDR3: TGTGCCAGCAGCCAAGATCCGATACTAGCGGGATCCAGTGAGGGTAAGCAGTTCTTC. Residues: CASSQDPILAGSSEGKQFF.

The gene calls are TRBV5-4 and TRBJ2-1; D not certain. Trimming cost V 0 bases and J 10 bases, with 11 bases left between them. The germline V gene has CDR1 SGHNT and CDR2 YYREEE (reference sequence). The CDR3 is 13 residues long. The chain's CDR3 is CASSLADGKEQFF. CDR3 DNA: TGTGCCAGCAGCTTGGCCGATGGAAAGGAGCAGTTCTTC.

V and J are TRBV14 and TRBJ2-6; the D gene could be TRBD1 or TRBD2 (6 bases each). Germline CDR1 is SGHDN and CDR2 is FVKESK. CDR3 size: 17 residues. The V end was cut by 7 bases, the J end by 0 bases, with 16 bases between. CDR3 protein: CASIARGLLSGANVLTF. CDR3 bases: TGTGCCAGCATAGCCCGGGGGCTCCTCTCTGGGGCCAACGTCCTGACTTTC.

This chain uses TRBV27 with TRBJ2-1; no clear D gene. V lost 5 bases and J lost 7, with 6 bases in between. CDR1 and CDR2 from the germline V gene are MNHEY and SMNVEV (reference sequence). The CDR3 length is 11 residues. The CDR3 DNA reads TGTGCCAGCAGTCAGCCAAATGAGCAGTTCTTC. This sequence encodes CASSQPNEQFF.

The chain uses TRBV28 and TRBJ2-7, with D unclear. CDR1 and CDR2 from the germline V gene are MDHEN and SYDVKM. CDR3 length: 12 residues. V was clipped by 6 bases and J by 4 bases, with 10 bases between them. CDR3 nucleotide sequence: TGTGCCAGCAGCCTAATCGGGTACGAGCAGTACTTC. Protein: CASSLIGYEQYF.

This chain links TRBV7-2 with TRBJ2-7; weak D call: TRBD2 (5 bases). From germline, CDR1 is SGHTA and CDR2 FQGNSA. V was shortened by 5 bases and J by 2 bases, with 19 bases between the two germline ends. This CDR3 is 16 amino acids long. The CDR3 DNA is TGTGCCAGCAGCGACTCTCTCGGGCGGGTAACCTACGAGCAGTACTTC. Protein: CASSDSLGRVTYEQYF.

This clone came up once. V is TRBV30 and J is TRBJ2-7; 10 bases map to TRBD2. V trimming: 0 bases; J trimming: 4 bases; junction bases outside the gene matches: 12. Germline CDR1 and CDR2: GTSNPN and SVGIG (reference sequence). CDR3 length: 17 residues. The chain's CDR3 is CAWSVSRLAGVSYEQYF. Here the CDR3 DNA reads TGTGCCTGGAGTGTAAGCCGTCTAGCGGGAGTATCGTACGAGCAGTACTTC.

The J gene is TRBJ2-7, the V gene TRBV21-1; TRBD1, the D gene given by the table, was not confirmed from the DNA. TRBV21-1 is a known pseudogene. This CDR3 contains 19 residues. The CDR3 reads CASSKALLQNPFPSYEQYF. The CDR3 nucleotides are TGTGCCAGCAGCAAAGCGCTTTTACAGAACCCCTTTCCTTCCTACGAGCAGTACTTC.

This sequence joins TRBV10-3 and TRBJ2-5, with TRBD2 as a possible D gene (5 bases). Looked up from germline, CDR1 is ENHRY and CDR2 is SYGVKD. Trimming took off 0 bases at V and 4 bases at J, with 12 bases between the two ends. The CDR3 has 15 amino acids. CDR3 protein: CAISESTPGSETQYF. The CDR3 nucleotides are TGTGCCATCAGTGAGTCCACGCCGGGGTCAGAGACCCAGTACTTC.

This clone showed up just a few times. As DNA, the CDR3 is TGTGCCAGCAGCTTAGCGGGTGACGGGGAGCTGTTTTTT. This translates into CASSLAGDGELFF. This chain links TRBV7-8 with TRBJ2-2; D uncertain. Per the germline V gene, CDR1 is SGHVS and CDR2 is FQNEAQ. Trimming pared 0 bases from V and 7 bases from J, leaving 6 bases between. The CDR3 contains 13 residues.

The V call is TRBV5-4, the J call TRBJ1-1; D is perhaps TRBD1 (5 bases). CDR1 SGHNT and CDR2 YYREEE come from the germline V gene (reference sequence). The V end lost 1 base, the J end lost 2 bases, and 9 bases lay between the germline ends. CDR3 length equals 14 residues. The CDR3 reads CASSLSGVNTEAFF. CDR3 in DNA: TGTGCCAGCAGCTTGTCGGGGGTTAACACTGAAGCTTTCTTT.

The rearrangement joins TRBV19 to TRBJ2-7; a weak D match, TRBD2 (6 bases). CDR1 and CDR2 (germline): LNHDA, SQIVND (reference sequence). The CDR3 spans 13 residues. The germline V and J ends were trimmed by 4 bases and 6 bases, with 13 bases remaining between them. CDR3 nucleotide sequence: TGTGCCAGTAGTAACCAGCGGGTTAGCGAGCAGTACTTC. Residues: CASSNQRVSEQYF.

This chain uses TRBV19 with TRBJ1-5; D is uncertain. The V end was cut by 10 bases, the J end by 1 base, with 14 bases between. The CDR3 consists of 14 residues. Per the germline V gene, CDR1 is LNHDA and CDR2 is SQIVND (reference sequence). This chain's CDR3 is CATTSEASNQPQHF. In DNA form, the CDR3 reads TGTGCCACAACCTCCGAAGCCAGCAATCAGCCCCAGCATTTT.

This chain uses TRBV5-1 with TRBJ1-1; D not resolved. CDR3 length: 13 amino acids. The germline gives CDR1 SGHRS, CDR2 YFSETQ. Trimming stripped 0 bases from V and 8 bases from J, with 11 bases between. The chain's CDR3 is CASSLVSNGEAFF. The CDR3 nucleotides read TGCGCCAGCAGCTTGGTATCGAATGGGGAAGCTTTCTTT.

In DNA form, the CDR3 reads TGTGCCAGCAGCTTACTAGCACGACCATTCTACGAGCAGTACTTC. Translating it yields CASSLLARPFYEQYF. This sequence joins TRBV7-2 and TRBJ2-7; possible D gene TRBD2, 5 bases. From germline, CDR1 is SGHTA and CDR2 FQGNSA. The V end was cut by 2 bases, the J end by 3 bases, with 14 bases between. This CDR3 region has 15 residues.

CDR3 amino acids: CASSRSRDRGQGYTF. The CDR3 DNA is TGTGCCAGCAGCCGATCTAGGGACAGGGGGCAAGGCTACACCTTC. This chain uses TRBV6-5 with TRBJ1-2; 12 nucleotides agree with TRBD1. The CDR3 runs to 15 residues. Germline V CDR1 and CDR2: MNHEY, SVGAGI. V lost 6 bases, J lost 8 bases, and 10 bases stayed unmatched.

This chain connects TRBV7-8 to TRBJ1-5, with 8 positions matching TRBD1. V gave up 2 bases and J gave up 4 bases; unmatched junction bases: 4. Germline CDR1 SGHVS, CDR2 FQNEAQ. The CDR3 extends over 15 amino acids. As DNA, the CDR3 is TGTGCCAGCAGCTTAAGTACAGGGGGGAATCAGCCCCAGCATTTT. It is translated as CASSLSTGGNQPQHF.

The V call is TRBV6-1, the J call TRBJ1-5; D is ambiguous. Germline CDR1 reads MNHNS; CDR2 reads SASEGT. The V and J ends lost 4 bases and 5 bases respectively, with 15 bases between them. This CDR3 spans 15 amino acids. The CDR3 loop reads CASSVPQLVYQPQHF. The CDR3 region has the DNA TGTGCCAGCAGTGTCCCCCAATTGGTCTATCAGCCCCAGCATTTT.

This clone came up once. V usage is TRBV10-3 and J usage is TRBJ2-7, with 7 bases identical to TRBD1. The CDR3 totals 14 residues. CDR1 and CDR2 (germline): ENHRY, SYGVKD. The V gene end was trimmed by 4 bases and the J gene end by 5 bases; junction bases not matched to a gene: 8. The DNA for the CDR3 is TGTGCCATCAGTGGACAGGGAAGGCTCAACGAGCAGTACTTC. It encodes CAISGQGRLNEQYF.

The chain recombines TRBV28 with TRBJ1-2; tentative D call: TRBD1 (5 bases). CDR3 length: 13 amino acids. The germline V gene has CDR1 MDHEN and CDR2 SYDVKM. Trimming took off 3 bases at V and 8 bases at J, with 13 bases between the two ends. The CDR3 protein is CASSFAGHRGYTF. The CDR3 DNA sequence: TGTGCCAGCAGTTTTGCTGGACACAGGGGCTACACCTTC.

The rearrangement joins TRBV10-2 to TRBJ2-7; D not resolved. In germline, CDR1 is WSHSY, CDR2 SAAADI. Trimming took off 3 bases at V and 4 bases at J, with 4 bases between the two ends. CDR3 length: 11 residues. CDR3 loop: CASSDLYEQYF. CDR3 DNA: TGCGCCAGCAGTGACCTATACGAGCAGTACTTC.

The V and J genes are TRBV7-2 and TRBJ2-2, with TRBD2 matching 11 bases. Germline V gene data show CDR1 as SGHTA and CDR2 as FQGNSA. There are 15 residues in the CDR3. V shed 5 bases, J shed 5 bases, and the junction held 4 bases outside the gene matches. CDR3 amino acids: CASSPLAGETGELFF. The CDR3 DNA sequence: TGTGCCAGCAGCCCACTAGCGGGAGAGACCGGGGAGCTGTTTTTT.

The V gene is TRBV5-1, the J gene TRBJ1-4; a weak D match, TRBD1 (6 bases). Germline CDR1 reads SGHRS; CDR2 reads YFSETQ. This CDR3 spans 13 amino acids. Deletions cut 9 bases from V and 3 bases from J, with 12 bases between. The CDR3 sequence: CATRTEPNEKLFF. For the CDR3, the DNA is TGCGCCACTCGGACAGAGCCTAATGAAAAACTGTTTTTT. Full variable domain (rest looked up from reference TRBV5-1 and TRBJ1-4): KAGVTQTPRYLIKTRGQQVTLSCSPISGHRSVSWYQQTPGQGLQFLFEYFSETQRNKGNFPGRFSGRQFSNSRSEMNVSTLELGDSALYLCATRTEPNEKLFFGSGTQLSVL.

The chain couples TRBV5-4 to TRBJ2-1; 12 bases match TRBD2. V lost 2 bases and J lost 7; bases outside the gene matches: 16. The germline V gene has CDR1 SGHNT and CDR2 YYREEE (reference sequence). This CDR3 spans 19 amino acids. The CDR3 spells CASSFRPLGTSGLANEQFF. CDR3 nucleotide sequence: TGTGCCAGCAGCTTCAGGCCGCTCGGGACTAGCGGGCTAGCAAATGAGCAGTTCTTC.